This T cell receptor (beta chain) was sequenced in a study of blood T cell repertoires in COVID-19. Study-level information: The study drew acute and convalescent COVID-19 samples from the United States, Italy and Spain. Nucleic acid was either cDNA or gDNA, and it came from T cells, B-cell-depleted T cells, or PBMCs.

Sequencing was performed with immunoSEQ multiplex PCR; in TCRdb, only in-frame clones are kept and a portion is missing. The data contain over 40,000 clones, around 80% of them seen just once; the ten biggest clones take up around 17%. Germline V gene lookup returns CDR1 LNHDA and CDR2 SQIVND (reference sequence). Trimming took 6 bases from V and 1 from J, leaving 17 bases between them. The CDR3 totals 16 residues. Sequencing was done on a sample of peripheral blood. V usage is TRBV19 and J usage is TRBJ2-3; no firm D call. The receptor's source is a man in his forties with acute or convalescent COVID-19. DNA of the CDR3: TGTGCCAGTAGCCTCGTCCTTGGGCAGCGCACAGATACGCAGTATTTT. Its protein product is CASSLVLGQRTDTQYF. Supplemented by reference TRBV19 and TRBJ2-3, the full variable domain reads DGGITQSPKYLFRKEGQNVTLSCEQNLNHDAMYWYRQDPGQGLRLIYYSQIVNDFQKGDIAEGYSVSREKKESFPLTVTSAQKNPTAFYLCASSLVLGQRTDTQYFGPGTRLTVL.